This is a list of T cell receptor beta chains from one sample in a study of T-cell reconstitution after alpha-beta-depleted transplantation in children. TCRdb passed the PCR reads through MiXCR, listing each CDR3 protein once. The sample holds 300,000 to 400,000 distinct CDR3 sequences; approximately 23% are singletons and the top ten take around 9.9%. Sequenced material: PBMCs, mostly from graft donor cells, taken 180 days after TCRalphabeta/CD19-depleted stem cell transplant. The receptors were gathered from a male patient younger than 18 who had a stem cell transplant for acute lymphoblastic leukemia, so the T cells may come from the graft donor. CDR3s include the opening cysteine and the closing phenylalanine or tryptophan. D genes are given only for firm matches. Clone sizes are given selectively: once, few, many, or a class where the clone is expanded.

CASSQRTLPTIGTGELFF,TGCGCCAGCAGCCAGAGAACGCTGCCCACTATCGGCACCGGGGAGCTGTTTTTT,TRBJ2-2,TRBV4-1,.,.
CASSFRQGYEQYF,TGTGCCAGCAGCTTTCGGCAGGGGTACGAGCAGTACTTC,TRBJ2-7,TRBV5-6,.,few
CASSAGSAEEQYF,TGTGCCAGCAGCGCGGGGTCGGCTGAAGAGCAGTACTTC,TRBJ2-7,TRBV9,.,many
CSARRDRGNRNEKLFF,TGCAGTGCTAGGAGGGACAGGGGTAATCGGAATGAAAAACTGTTTTTT,TRBJ1-4,TRBV20-1,TRBD1,once
CASSHRESYNEQFF,TGTGCCAGCAGCCACAGGGAATCCTACAATGAGCAGTTCTTC,TRBJ2-1,TRBV14,.,.
CASSLGPSGTFTGELFF,TGCGCCAGCAGCTTGGGGCCTAGCGGGACCTTCACCGGGGAGCTGTTTTTT,TRBJ2-2,TRBV5-1,TRBD2,.
CASSWAGTPNPYGYTF,TGCGCCAGCAGCTGGGCCGGGACACCGAACCCGTATGGCTACACCTTC,TRBJ1-2,TRBV5-1,.,few
CASSYSSDWGPAYF,TGTGCCAGCAGTTATAGTAGTGACTGGGGGCCGGCGTACTTC,TRBJ2-7,TRBV6-5,.,.
CSGLRRAGSTDTQYF,TGCAGCGGGCTACGGAGGGCCGGGAGCACAGATACGCAGTATTTT,TRBJ2-3,TRBV29-1,.,few
CASSEGLGTVQETQYF,TGCGCCAGCAGCGAGGGGCTCGGGACTGTCCAAGAGACCCAGTACTTC,TRBJ2-5,TRBV5-1,.,.
CASSILAGGPNEQFF,TGCGCCAGCAGCATACTAGCGGGAGGGCCCAATGAGCAGTTCTTC,TRBJ2-1,TRBV5-1,TRBD2,few
CSARDRGTGVKGYTF,TGCAGTGCTAGAGATCGGGGGACAGGGGTGAAAGGCTACACCTTC,TRBJ1-2,TRBV20-1,TRBD1,.
CASSSGGRPGEQYF,TGTGCCAGCAGCTCCGGGGGGCGCCCAGGCGAGCAGTACTTC,TRBJ2-7,TRBV7-3,.,.
CASSSSPRGRTGELFF,TGTGCCAGCAGCTCTAGCCCCAGGGGGCGAACCGGGGAGCTGTTTTTT,TRBJ2-2,TRBV7-9,TRBD1,few
CASSPSSGRDHEQFF,TGTGCCAGCAGCCCTTCTAGCGGGAGGGACCATGAGCAGTTCTTC,TRBJ2-1,TRBV3-1,TRBD2,.
CASSSTSGMEFF,TGTGCCAGCAGCTCGACTAGCGGGATGGAGTTCTTC,TRBJ2-1,TRBV5-6,TRBD2,few
CSTTTGSIAYGYTF,TGCAGCACCACAACAGGGTCAATCGCCTATGGCTACACCTTC,TRBJ1-2,TRBV29-1,.,many
CASSFGIPGQGNQPQHF,TGTGCCAGCAGTTTTGGCATTCCGGGACAGGGTAATCAGCCCCAGCATTTT,TRBJ1-5,TRBV28,TRBD1,few
CSARDVARLGRNTEAFF,TGCAGTGCTAGAGATGTCGCGAGGCTGGGCAGGAACACTGAAGCTTTCTTT,TRBJ1-1,TRBV20-1,.,.
CAGGGGPGLAGGYEQYF,TGTGCCGGAGGGGGCGGGCCGGGACTAGCGGGAGGCTACGAGCAGTACTTC,TRBJ2-7,TRBV10-3,TRBD2,.
CATSDPPLGPGLETQYF,TGTGCCACCAGTGATCCCCCCTTAGGTCCGGGTCTAGAGACCCAGTACTTC,TRBJ2-5,TRBV24-1,.,few
CAAKWGQSSGANVLTF,TGTGCCGCCAAGTGGGGACAGTCGTCTGGGGCCAACGTCCTGACTTTC,TRBJ2-6,TRBV10-3,TRBD1,few